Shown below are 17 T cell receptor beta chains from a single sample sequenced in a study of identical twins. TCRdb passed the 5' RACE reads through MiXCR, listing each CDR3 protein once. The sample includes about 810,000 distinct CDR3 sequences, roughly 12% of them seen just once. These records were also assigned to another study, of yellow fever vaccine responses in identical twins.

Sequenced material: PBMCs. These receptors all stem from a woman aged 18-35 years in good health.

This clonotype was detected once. Here the CDR3 reads CCARDPGRSSYEQYV. The CDR3 DNA sequence: TGCTGTGCTAGAGATCCGGGCCGGAGCTCCTACGAGCAGTACGTC. The V and J genes are TRBV20-1 and TRBJ2-7; unclear D gene. The CDR3 covers 15 residues. In germline, CDR1 is DFQATT, CDR2 SNEGSKA (reference sequence).

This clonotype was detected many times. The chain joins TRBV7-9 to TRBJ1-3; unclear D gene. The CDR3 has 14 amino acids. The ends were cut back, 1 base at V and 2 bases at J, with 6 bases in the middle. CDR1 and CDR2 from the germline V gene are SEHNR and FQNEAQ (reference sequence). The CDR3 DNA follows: TGTGCCAGCAGCTTAGGGGATCCTGGAAACACCATATATTTT. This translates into CASSLGDPGNTIYF.

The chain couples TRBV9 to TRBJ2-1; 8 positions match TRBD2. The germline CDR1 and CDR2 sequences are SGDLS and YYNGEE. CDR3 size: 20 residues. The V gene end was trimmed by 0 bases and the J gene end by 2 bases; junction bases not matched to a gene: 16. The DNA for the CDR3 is TGTGCCAGCAGCGTAGAGGAGTGGTCCCGGCCGGGGGGGCCCTACAATGAGCAGTTCTTC. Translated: CASSVEEWSRPGGPYNEQFF.

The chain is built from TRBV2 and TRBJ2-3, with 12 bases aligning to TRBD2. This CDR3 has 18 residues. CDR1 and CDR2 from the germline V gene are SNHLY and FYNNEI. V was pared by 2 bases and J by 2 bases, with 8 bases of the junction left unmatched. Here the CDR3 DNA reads TGTGCCAGCAGTGAACTGGTTTCTAGCGGGAGGGACACAGATACGCAGTATTTT. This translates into CASSELVSSGRDTDTQYF. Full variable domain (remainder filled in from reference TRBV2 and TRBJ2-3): EPEVTQTPSHQVTQMGQEVILRCVPISNHLYFYWYRQILGQKVEFLVSFYNNEISEKSEIFDDQFSVERPDGSNFTLKIRSTKLEDSAMYFCASSELVSSGRDTDTQYFGPGTRLTVL.

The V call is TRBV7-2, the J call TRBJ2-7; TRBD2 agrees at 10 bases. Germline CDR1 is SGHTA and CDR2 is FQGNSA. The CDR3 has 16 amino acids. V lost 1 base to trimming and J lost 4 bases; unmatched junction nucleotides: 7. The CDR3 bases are TGTGCCAGCAGCTTAGTGGCGTCTAGCGGGAGTTACGAGCAGTACTTC. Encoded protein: CASSLVASSGSYEQYF.

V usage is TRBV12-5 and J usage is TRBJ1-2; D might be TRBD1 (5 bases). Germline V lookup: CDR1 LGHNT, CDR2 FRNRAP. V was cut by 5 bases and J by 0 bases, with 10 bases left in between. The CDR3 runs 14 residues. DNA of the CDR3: TGTGCTAGTGGTCGGGACCAACCTAACTATGGCTACACCTTC. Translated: CASGRDQPNYGYTF.

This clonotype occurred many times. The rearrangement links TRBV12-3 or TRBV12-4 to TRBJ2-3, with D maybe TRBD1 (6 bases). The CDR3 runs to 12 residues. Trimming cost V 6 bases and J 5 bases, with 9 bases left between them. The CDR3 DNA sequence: TGTGCCAGCAGCCCACAGGGAGATACGCAGTATTTT. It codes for CASSPQGDTQYF.

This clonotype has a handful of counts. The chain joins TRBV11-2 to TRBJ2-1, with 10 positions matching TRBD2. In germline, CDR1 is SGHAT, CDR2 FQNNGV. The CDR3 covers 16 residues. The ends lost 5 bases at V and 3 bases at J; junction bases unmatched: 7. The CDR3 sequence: CASSIPGLAIYNEQFF. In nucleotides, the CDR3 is TGTGCCAGCAGCATTCCGGGACTAGCGATCTACAATGAGCAGTTCTTC. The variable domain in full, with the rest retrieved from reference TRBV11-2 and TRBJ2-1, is EAGVAQSPRYKIIEKRQSVAFWCNPISGHATLYWYQQILGQGPKLLIQFQNNGVVDDSQLPKDRFSAERLKGVDSTLKIQPAKLEDSAVYLCASSIPGLAIYNEQFFGPGTRLTVL.

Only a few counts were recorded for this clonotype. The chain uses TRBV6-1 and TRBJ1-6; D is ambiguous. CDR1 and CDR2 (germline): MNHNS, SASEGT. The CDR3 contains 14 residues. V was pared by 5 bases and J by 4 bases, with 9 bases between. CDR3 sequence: CASSRDPYNSPLHF. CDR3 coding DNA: TGTGCCAGCAGTCGAGATCCTTATAATTCACCCCTCCACTTT.

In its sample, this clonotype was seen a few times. The CDR3 protein is CASSRGKETQYF. CDR3 sequence (DNA): TGTGCCAGCAGCCGGGGAAAAGAGACCCAGTACTTC. The V and J genes are TRBV28 and TRBJ2-5; tentative D call: TRBD2 (5 bases). The CDR3 extends over 12 amino acids. V was cut by 6 bases and J by 3 bases, with 8 bases left in between. Germline lookup yields CDR1 MDHEN and CDR2 SYDVKM.

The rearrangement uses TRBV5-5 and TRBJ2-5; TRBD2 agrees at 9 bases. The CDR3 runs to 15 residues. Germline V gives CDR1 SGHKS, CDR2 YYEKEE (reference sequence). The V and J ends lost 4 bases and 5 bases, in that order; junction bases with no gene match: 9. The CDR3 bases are TGTGCCAGCAGCGGAACCGGGACTAGCTTGGAGACCCAGTACTTC. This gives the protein CASSGTGTSLETQYF.

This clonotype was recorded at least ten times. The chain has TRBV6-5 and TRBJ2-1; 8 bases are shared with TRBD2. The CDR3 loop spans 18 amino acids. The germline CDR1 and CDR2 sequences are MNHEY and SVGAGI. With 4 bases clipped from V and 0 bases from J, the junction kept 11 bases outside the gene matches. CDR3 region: CASSFVFPTSVSYNEQFF. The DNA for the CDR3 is TGTGCCAGCAGTTTCGTCTTCCCGACTAGCGTCTCCTACAATGAGCAGTTCTTC.

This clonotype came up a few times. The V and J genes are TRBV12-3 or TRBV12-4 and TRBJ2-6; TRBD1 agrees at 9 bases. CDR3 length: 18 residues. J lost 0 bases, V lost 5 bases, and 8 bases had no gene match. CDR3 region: CASSMPGTGSSGANVLTF. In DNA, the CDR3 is TGTGCCAGCAGTATGCCCGGGACAGGGAGCTCTGGGGCCAACGTCCTGACTTTC.

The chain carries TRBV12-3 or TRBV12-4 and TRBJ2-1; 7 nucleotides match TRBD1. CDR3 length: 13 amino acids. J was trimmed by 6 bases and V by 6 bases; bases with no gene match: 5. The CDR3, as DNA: TGTGCCAGCAGCGGGACAGTGTTCAATGAGCAGTTCTTC. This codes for CASSGTVFNEQFF.

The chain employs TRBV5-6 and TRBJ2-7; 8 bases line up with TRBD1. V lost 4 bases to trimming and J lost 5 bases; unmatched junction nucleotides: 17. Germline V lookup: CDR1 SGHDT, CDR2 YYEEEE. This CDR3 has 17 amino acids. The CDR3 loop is CASSPRTGSPSPDEQYV. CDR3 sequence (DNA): TGTGCCAGCAGCCCACGGACAGGGAGTCCTTCACCAGACGAGCAGTACGTC.

The CDR3 is CASSPQGSSYNSPLHF. CDR3 coding DNA: TGTGCCAGCAGCCCACAGGGAAGCTCCTATAATTCACCCCTCCACTTT. The chain couples TRBV7-9 to TRBJ1-6; weak D call: TRBD1 (6 bases). Germline assignment: CDR1 SEHNR and CDR2 FQNEAQ (reference sequence). With 5 bases removed from V and 0 bases from J, the gap between germline ends came to 11 bases. This CDR3 has 16 amino acids.

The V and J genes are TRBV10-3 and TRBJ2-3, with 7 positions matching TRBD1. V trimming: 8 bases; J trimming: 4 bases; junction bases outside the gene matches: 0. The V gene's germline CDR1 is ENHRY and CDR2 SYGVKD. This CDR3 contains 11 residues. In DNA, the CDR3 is TGTGCCATCCAGGGGGCAGATACGCAGTATTTT. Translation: CAIQGADTQYF.